This T cell receptor (beta chain) stems from a study of blood T cell repertoires in COVID-19. For the study at large: From T cells, B-cell-depleted T cells, or PBMCs came the material, which was cDNA or gDNA.

The data were produced by immunoSEQ multiplex PCR, yet TCRdb's version contains in-frame clones alone and is incomplete. Of 70,000 to 85,000 clones listed, roughly nine tenths were seen once; the top ten hold around 3%. CDR1 and CDR2 from the germline V gene are SGHKS and YYEKEE (reference sequence). The CDR3 has 13 amino acids. The V end lost 4 bases, the J end lost 4 bases, and 11 bases lay between the germline ends. The table lists this clone with a count of one. The chain couples TRBV5-5 to TRBJ1-2; D may be TRBD1 (6 bases). The sample consisted of peripheral blood. The receptor was derived from a woman aged 50 to 60 with active or convalescent COVID-19. This CDR3 is CASSTGRGYGYTF. CDR3 DNA sequence: TGTGCCAGCAGCACAGGCAGGGGCTATGGCTACACCTTC.